This section outlines one T cell receptor (beta chain) sequence together with its context. Antigen: not known. This sample stems from a study of CD8 T cells in ankylosing spondylitis. General observations from the study: About 8 highly homologous variants formed a TCR beta motif that appeared characteristic of ankylosing spondylitis blood. As reported, disease-linked clones showed significant enrichment in matched ankylosing spondylitis synovial fluid. Earlier authors reported some of these motif variants in reactive arthritis synovial fluid and blood. Peripheral blood samples showed relatively rare disease-linked clones, and these clones were CD8+.

The CDR3 length is 13 residues. Trimming removed 0 bases at V and 6 bases at J, with 6 bases between. CDR1 SGHVS and CDR2 FNYEAQ come from the germline V gene. TCRdb itself ran the 5' RACE reads through MiXCR, one entry per CDR3 protein. The repertoire holds approximately 240,000 distinct CDR3 sequences, with roughly a quarter as singletons. This clonotype originated in a male donor with ankylosing spondylitis or in good health (not recorded which). The chain employs TRBV7-6 and TRBJ1-5; D is unclear. The material sequenced was blood, either unsorted or a sorted T cell fraction (not recorded which). Written as DNA, the CDR3 is TGTGCCAGCAGCTTAGCGGACGGTCAGCCCCAGCATTTT. Its translation is CASSLADGQPQHF.